Listed below are T cell receptor beta chains from one sample, sequenced in a study of T cells in Graves' hyperthyroidism and ophthalmopathy. TCRdb independently ran MiXCR on the multiplex PCR reads; one entry per CDR3 protein. The data hold roughly 630,000 distinct CDR3 sequences, with around 14% observed a single time. Source material: blood. The receptor source for this set is a woman in her 30s with Graves' hyperthyroidism. CDR3s include the opening cysteine and the closing phenylalanine or tryptophan. The D gene is left open where the match is weak. Expanded clones are given a class, and other clones once, few, many or no size at all.

d_gene	v_gene	j_gene	abundance	CDR3nt	CDR3aa
TRBD1	TRBV12-3/TRBV12-4	TRBJ1-4	many	TGTGCCAGCAGTGTCGGGACAGGGGGACTAAATGAAAAACTGTTTTTT	CASSVGTGGLNEKLFF
NA	TRBV7-2	TRBJ2-7	many	TGTGCCAGCAGCCTCAACCCGGGCGCCGGGGAGGAGCAGTACTTC	CASSLNPGAGEEQYF
TRBD1	TRBV6-2/TRBV6-3	TRBJ2-3	few	TGTGCCAGTAGCGCAGGGGGCTTTTCCACAGATACGCAGTATTTT	CASSAGGFSTDTQYF
NA	TRBV5-1	TRBJ2-1	NA	TGCGCCAGCAGCGGGGCCTTGGGCGATGAGCAGTTCTTC	CASSGALGDEQFF
TRBD1	TRBV15	TRBJ1-2	NA	TGTGCCACCAGCAGAGAGCCCCCCCCCCGGACAGGAACGAACTATGGCTACACCTTC	CATSREPPPRTGTNYGYTF
NA	TRBV6-2/TRBV6-3	TRBJ2-3	many	TGTGCCAGCAGTGCAGGACTCGTCTCCAACCTTTACACAGATACGCAGTATTTT	CASSAGLVSNLYTDTQYF
NA	TRBV7-3	TRBJ2-7	many	TGTGCCAGCAGCCAAATAACTGAGATCTACGAGCAGTACTTC	CASSQITEIYEQYF
TRBD1	TRBV20-1	TRBJ1-3	NA	TGCAGTGTCCGGGACAGGGGGCGCAATGGAAACACCATATATTTT	CSVRDRGRNGNTIYF
TRBD2	TRBV27	TRBJ2-1	few	TGTGCCAGCAGTTTACTAGCGGGAGGTGGGATTTACAATGAGCAGTTCTTC	CASSLLAGGGIYNEQFF
NA	TRBV4-2	TRBJ2-2	NA	TGTGCCAGCAGCCAAGTCGGGGAGCTGTTTTTT	CASSQVGELFF
NA	TRBV7-3	TRBJ2-3	many	TGTGCCAGCAGCTCTGGACCGTCCCCCGATACGCAGTATTTT	CASSSGPSPDTQYF
NA	TRBV7-9	TRBJ1-1	few	TGTGCCAGCAGCTTAGGGTGGGGGGTTTTGAACACTGAAGCTTTCTTT	CASSLGWGVLNTEAFF
NA	TRBV7-2	TRBJ2-1	NA	TGTGCCAGCAGCTTAGCCGACTACCCCTATAGCTCCTACAATGAGCAGTTCTTC	CASSLADYPYSSYNEQFF
TRBD2	TRBV12-3/TRBV12-4	TRBJ2-7	many	TGTGCCAGCAGCAAACTAGCGGGAGGGCCCTACGAGCAGTACTTC	CASSKLAGGPYEQYF
NA	TRBV5-4	TRBJ1-6	NA	TGTGCCAGCAGCTTGGGAACAGGGCATTCACCCCTCCACTTT	CASSLGTGHSPLHF
NA	TRBV6-2/TRBV6-3	TRBJ1-5	NA	TGTGCCAGCAGAGTAAGGGTATCAAATCAGCCCCAGCATTTT	CASRVRVSNQPQHF
TRBD1	TRBV28	TRBJ2-5	many	TGTGCCAGCAGCACAGGGGGCAGGGAGACCCAGTACTTC	CASSTGGRETQYF
NA	TRBV11-2	TRBJ2-5	many	TGTGCCAGCGCAACAGGGTTCAGAGAGACCCAGTACTTC	CASATGFRETQYF
NA	TRBV6-2/TRBV6-3	TRBJ1-1	many	TGTGCCAGCAGTTACGGGTATCACCGACAGGACACTGAAGCTTTCTTT	CASSYGYHRQDTEAFF
NA	TRBV20-1	TRBJ1-1	NA	TGCAGTGTTAAGGGACTCAGGAACACTGAAGCTTTCTTT	CSVKGLRNTEAFF
NA	TRBV20-1	TRBJ1-2	many	TGCAGTGCTAGAAGCAGGGAATCTGGCTACACCTTC	CSARSRESGYTF
NA	TRBV5-8	TRBJ2-1	few	TGTGCCAGCAGCGCCCCTAACAATGAGCAGTTCTTC	CASSAPNNEQFF
TRBD2	TRBV29-1	TRBJ2-1	many	TGCAGCGTCGCGCCCCCTGGACTAGCGGGCTCCTACAATGAGCAGTTCTTC	CSVAPPGLAGSYNEQFF
NA	TRBV20-1	TRBJ1-1	few	TGCAGTGCTAGCCCCGTATCGGGGGGGGATACTGAAGCTTTCTTT	CSASPVSGGDTEAFF
NA	TRBV11-1	TRBJ2-5	many	TGTGCCAGCAGCATGCAACAAGAGACCCAGTACTTC	CASSMQQETQYF
NA	TRBV20-1	TRBJ2-1	few	TGCAGTGCTAGAGTAACAAACTCCTACAATGAGCAGTTCTTC	CSARVTNSYNEQFF
NA	TRBV10-3	TRBJ1-5	few	TGTGCCATCTCAAAAGTAAGGCCGGAGGCTAGCAATCAGCCCCAGCATTTT	CAISKVRPEASNQPQHF
TRBD2	TRBV24-1	TRBJ2-1	few	TGTGCCACCAGTGATTCACGGACTAGCGGGAGTGTCTATGAGCAGTTCTTC	CATSDSRTSGSVYEQFF
TRBD1	TRBV5-1	TRBJ2-1	NA	TGCGCCAGCAGCTTCTCTCGGACAGGCTTCAATGAGCAGTTCTTC	CASSFSRTGFNEQFF
NA	TRBV7-9	TRBJ2-7	many	TGTGCCAGCAGCTTAAATCCCTACGAGCAGTACTTC	CASSLNPYEQYF
NA	TRBV24-1	TRBJ2-1	many	TGTGCCACCATGGGGCCAGGGGGGACCTACAATGAGCAGTTCTTC	CATMGPGGTYNEQFF
TRBD2	TRBV6-2/TRBV6-3	TRBJ2-1	many	TGTGCCAGCAGTAGTAGCGGGAGGGTATCCTACAATGAGCAGTTCTTC	CASSSSGRVSYNEQFF
NA	TRBV28	TRBJ2-4	many	TGTGCCAGCAGGTTGACGGAGAAAAACATTCAGTACTTC	CASRLTEKNIQYF
NA	TRBV30	TRBJ2-7	many	TGTGCCTGGAGATCGTGGTATGAGCCTTACGAGCAGTACTTC	CAWRSWYEPYEQYF
NA	TRBV28	TRBJ2-7	many	TGTGCCAGCAGTCTTGAGAAGGAGGGACTCCAGACCTACGAGCAGTACTTC	CASSLEKEGLQTYEQYF
NA	TRBV11-2	TRBJ1-4	many	TGTGCCACCCGTGCCGCAACTAATGAAAAACTGTTTTTT	CATRAATNEKLFF
NA	TRBV5-4	TRBJ2-5	NA	TGTGCCAGCAGTCCTAGAGCGAGGGAGCAAGAGACCCAGTACTTC	CASSPRAREQETQYF
NA	TRBV2	TRBJ2-1	many	TGTGCCAGCAGTGCCGCCGGGGACTTCCAGGTGGATGAGCAGTTCTTC	CASSAAGDFQVDEQFF
TRBD2	TRBV6-2/TRBV6-3	TRBJ2-1	NA	TGTGCCAGCAGTTACCCGGACAGTGTCGTACTAGCGGGAGGGGTAAATGAGCAGTTCTTC	CASSYPDSVVLAGGVNEQFF
NA	TRBV30	TRBJ1-2	few	TGTGCCTGGAGTCGGGTGATTGGCTACACCTTC	CAWSRVIGYTF
NA	TRBV6-1	TRBJ1-1	many	TGTGCCAGCAGCGATGGGGGGACGAACACTGAAGCTTTCTTT	CASSDGGTNTEAFF
TRBD2	TRBV14	TRBJ2-7	many	TGTGCCAGCAGCCAAGATGCTAGCGGGAGTCACGAGCAGTACTTC	CASSQDASGSHEQYF
TRBD1	TRBV5-1	TRBJ2-3	many	TGCGCCAGCAGTCGAGCGACAGGGGGCGCAGATACGCAGTATTTT	CASSRATGGADTQYF
TRBD2	TRBV7-9	TRBJ2-1	many	TGTGCCAGCAGCTTAAAGTCGACTAGCGGGAGTACCAATGAGCAGTTCTTC	CASSLKSTSGSTNEQFF
TRBD2	TRBV5-1	TRBJ2-4	many	TGCGCCAGCAGCTTGGCGGGCGGGAGTGACATTCAGTACTTC	CASSLAGGSDIQYF
NA	TRBV15	TRBJ2-7	NA	TGTGCCACCAGCAGAGGTATAGCAACCTACGAGCAGTACTTC	CATSRGIATYEQYF
TRBD1	TRBV4-1	TRBJ1-3	few	TGCGCCAGCAGCCACACAGGGGACTCTGGAAACACCATATATTTT	CASSHTGDSGNTIYF
TRBD2	TRBV5-1	TRBJ2-1	many	TGCGCCAGCACCCGATCTAGCGGCCGTAGCTCCTACAATGAGCAGTTCTTC	CASTRSSGRSSYNEQFF
TRBD1	TRBV2	TRBJ2-3	few	TGTGCCAGCAGTGCACGGGCCTACAGGGGAGATACGCAGTATTTT	CASSARAYRGDTQYF
TRBD2	TRBV19	TRBJ2-1	few	TGTGCCAGTAGTGAGGCTAGCGGGAGTCAGAAGTTGAGAAATGAGCAGTTCTTC	CASSEASGSQKLRNEQFF
NA	TRBV6-5	TRBJ2-7	once	TGTGCCAGCAGTTACTTCGGGGGGCGAGGCGAGCAGTACTTC	CASSYFGGRGEQYF
NA	TRBV25-1	TRBJ2-6	few	TGTGCCAGCAGTGACGCGACAGGCTTGTCTGGGGCCAACGTCCTGACTTTC	CASSDATGLSGANVLTF
TRBD2	TRBV7-2	TRBJ2-5	many	TGTGCCAGCAGCTTAGAGTCTGGGCTAGCGGGGGCCCAAGAGACCCAGTACTTC	CASSLESGLAGAQETQYF
NA	TRBV3-1	TRBJ2-7	NA	TGTGCCAGCAGCCGAACACGGGGGGCCAAACCCTACGAGCAGTACTTC	CASSRTRGAKPYEQYF
TRBD1	TRBV30	TRBJ1-2	few	TGTGCCTGGAGTGTAGACAGGGAATATGGCTACACCTTC	CAWSVDREYGYTF
TRBD1	TRBV7-3	TRBJ2-6	few	TGTGCCAGCAGCCCCAAGGGGGCCAACTCTGGGGCCAACGTCCTGACTTTC	CASSPKGANSGANVLTF
NA	TRBV29-1	TRBJ1-1	few	TGCAGCGTTGAAGACGATAGGAACACTGAAGCTTTCTTT	CSVEDDRNTEAFF